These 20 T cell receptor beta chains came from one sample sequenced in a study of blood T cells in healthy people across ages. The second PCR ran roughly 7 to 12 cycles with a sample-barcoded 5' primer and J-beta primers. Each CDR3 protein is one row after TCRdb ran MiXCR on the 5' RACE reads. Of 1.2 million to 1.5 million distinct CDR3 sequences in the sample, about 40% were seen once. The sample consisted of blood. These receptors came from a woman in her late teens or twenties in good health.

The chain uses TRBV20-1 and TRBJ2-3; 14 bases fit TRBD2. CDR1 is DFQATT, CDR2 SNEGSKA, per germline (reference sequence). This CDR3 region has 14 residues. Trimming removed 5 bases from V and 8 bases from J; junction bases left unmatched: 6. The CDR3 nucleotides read TGCAGTGCTGGTGGACTAGCGGGAGGCGGTACGCAGTATTTT. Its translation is CSAGGLAGGGTQYF.

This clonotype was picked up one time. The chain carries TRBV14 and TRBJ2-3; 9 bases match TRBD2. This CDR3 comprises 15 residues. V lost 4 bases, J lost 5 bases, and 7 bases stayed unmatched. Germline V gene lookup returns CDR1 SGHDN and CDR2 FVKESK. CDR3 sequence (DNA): TGTGCCAGCAGCCCATTGGGAGCGGGAGGAGATACGCAGTATTTT. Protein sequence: CASSPLGAGGDTQYF.

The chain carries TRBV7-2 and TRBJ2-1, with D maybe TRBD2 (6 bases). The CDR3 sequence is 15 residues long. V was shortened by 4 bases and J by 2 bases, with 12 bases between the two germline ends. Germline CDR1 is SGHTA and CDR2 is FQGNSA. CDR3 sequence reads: CASSWDLGTYNEQFF. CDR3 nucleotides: TGTGCCAGCAGCTGGGACTTGGGGACCTACAATGAGCAGTTCTTC.

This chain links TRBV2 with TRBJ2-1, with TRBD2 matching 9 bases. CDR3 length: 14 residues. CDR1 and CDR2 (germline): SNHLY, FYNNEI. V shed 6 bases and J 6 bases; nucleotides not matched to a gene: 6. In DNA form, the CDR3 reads TGTGCCAGCAGCCGCAGGACTAGCGTCAATGAGCAGTTCTTC. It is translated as CASSRRTSVNEQFF. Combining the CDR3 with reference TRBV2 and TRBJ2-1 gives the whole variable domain EPEVTQTPSHQVTQMGQEVILRCVPISNHLYFYWYRQILGQKVEFLVSFYNNEISEKSEIFDDQFSVERPDGSNFTLKIRSTKLEDSAMYFCASSRRTSVNEQFFGPGTRLTVL.

This CDR3 is CSVVQPLGTDTQYF. CDR3 bases: TGCAGCGTTGTCCAGCCTTTAGGCACAGATACGCAGTATTTT. The chain combines TRBV29-1 with TRBJ2-3; D not certain. The CDR3 totals 14 residues. Germline CDR1 and CDR2: SQVTM and ANQGSEA. Trimming removed 4 bases from V and 1 base from J, with 12 bases in between.

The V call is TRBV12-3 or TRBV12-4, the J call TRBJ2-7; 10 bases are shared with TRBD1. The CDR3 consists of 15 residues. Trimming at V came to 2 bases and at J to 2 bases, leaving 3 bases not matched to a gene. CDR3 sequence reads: CASSLIGQGAYEQYF. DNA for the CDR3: TGTGCCAGCAGTTTAATCGGACAGGGGGCCTACGAGCAGTACTTC.

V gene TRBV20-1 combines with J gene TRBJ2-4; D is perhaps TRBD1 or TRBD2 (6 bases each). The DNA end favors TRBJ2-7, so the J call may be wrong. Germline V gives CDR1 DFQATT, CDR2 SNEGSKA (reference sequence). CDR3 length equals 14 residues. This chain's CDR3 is CSARDAGQKYEQYF. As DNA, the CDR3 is TGCAGTGCTAGAGATGCGGGACAAAAGTACGAGCAGTACTTC.

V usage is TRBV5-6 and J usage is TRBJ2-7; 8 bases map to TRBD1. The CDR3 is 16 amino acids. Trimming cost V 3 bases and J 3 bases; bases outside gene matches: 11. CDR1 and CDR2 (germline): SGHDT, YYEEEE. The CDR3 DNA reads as TGTGCCAGCAGCTCGGGACCAGGGGGCCCACTCTACGAGCAGTACTTC. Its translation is CASSSGPGGPLYEQYF.

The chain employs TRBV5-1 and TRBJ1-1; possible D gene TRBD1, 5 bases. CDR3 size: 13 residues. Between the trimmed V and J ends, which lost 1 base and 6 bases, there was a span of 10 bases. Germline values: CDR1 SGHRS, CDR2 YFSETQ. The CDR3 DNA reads TGCGCCAGCAGCTTGACGGGACTTTCTGAAGCTTTCTTT. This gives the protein CASSLTGLSEAFF.

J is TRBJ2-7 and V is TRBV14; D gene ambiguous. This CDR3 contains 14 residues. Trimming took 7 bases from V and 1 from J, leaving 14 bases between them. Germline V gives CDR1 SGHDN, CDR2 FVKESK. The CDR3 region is CASKQNQNSYEQYF. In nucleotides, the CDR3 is TGTGCCAGCAAACAGAACCAAAATTCCTACGAGCAGTACTTC.

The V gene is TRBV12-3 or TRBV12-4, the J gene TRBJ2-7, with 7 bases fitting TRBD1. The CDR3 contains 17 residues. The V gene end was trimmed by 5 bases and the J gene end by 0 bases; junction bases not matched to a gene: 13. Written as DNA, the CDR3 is TGTGCCAGCAGTCCTCCGACAGGGAACCCCATCTCCTACGAGCAGTACTTC. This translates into CASSPPTGNPISYEQYF.

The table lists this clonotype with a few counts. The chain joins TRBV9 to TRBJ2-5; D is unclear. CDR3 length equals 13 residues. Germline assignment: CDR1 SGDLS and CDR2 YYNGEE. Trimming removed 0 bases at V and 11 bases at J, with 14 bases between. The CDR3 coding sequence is TGTGCCAGCAGCGTAGTCGGGTCAAATGAGCAGTACTTC. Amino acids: CASSVVGSNEQYF.

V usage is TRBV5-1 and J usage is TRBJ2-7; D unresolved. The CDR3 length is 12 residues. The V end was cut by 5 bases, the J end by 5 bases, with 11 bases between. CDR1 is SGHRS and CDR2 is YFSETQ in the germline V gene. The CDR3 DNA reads TGCGCCAGCAGGATCTCCCCGAACGAGCAGTACTTC. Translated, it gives CASRISPNEQYF.

The CDR3 reads CASSFSGEGQETQYF. The DNA for the CDR3 is TGCGCCAGCAGCTTTAGCGGGGAGGGCCAAGAGACCCAGTACTTC. The genes are TRBV5-1 and TRBJ2-5; 8 positions match TRBD2. J lost 1 base, V lost 2 bases, and 4 bases had no gene match. The CDR3 sequence is 15 residues long. Germline assignment: CDR1 SGHRS and CDR2 YFSETQ.

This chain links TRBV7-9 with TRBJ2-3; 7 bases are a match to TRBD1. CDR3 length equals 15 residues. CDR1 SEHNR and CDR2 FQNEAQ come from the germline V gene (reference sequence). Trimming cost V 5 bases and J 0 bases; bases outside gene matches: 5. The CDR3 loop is CASSREDRSTDTQYF. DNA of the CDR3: TGTGCCAGCAGCCGTGAGGACAGGAGCACAGATACGCAGTATTTT.

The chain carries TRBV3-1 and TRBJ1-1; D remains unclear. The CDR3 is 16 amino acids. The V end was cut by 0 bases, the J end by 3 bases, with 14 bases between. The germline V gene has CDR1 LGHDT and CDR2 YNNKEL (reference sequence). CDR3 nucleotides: TGTGCCAGCAGCCAAGATAACCCTCCAGCGGACACTGAAGCTTTCTTT. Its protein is CASSQDNPPADTEAFF.

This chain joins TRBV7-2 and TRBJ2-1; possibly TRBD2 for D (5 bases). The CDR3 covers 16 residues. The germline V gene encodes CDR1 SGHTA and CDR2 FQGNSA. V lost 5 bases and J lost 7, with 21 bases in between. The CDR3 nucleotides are TGTGCCAGCAGCCCTATCCTCTCCAGCGGAGGAAATGAGCAGTTCTTC. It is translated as CASSPILSSGGNEQFF. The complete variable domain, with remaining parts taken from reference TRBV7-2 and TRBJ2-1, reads GAGVSQSPSNKVTEKGKDVELRCDPISGHTALYWYRQSLGQGLEFLIYFQGNSAPDKSGLPSDRFSAERTGGSVSTLTIQRTQQEDSAVYLCASSPILSSGGNEQFFGPGTRLTVL.

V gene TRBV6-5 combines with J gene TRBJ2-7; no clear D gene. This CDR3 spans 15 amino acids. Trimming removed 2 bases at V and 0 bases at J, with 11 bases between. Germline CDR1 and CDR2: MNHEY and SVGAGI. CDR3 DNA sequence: TGTGCCAGCAGTTACGCTGGGCAGGCCTCCTACGAGCAGTACTTC. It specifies CASSYAGQASYEQYF.

The CDR3 bases are TGCGCCAGCAGCTTTGGACAGCAGAACACCGGGGAGCTGTTTTTT. Translation gives CASSFGQQNTGELFF. The chain employs TRBV5-1 and TRBJ2-2, with D possibly matching TRBD1 (6 bases). Per the germline V gene, CDR1 is SGHRS and CDR2 is YFSETQ. Between the trimmed V and J ends, which lost 2 bases and 1 base, there was a span of 9 bases. The CDR3 is 15 residues long.

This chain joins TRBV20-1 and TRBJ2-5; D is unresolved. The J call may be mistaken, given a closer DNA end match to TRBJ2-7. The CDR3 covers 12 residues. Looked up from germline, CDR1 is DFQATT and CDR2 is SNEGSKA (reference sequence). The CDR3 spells CSARGPNHEQYF. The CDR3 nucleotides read TGCAGTGCTAGAGGTCCTAACCACGAGCAGTACTTC.